The sample holds a few counts of the clone carrying this TCR beta chain. What it binds is not known. The entry originates in a study of post-analysis software for immune sequencing data. The study's findings and limits: When patients were compared with controls, about five TRBV segments were more frequent, TRBV5-6, TRBV5-1 and TRBV20-1 among them.

The TCR beta cDNA libraries carried unique molecular identifiers. TCRdb reprocessed the PCR reads via MiXCR and lists one record per CDR3 protein. The sample gives about 430,000 distinct CDR3 sequences, 30% to 40% of which show up once; 7.6% is in the top ten. There are 15 residues in the CDR3. Germline lookup yields CDR1 SGHRS and CDR2 YFSETQ. Germline trimming cut 2 bases from V and 2 bases from J; bases unmatched to any gene: 3. The TCR sequence derives from a girl aged 2 to 9 with multiple sclerosis. V usage is TRBV5-1 and J usage is TRBJ2-5, with 10 bases identical to TRBD2. Sequencing was performed on blood. The chain's CDR3 is CASSLTSGVQETQYF. The DNA for the CDR3 is TGCGCCAGCAGCTTAACTAGCGGGGTGCAAGAGACCCAGTACTTC.